A selection of T cell receptor beta chains follows, all from one sample in a study of regulatory T cells in long-lasting Graves disease. TCRdb redid the calling of the multiplex PCR reads with MiXCR, one entry per CDR3 protein. The data contain about 420,000 distinct CDR3 sequences, about 17% of them singletons. The sample was also reused in another study, on T cells in Graves' hyperthyroidism and ophthalmopathy.

The sample here was peripheral blood mononuclear cells (PBMCs), taken at new diagnosis, from a patient treated with antithyroid drugs. Receptors were obtained from a woman younger than 35 with Graves disease. Each CDR3 is given with its conserved first and last residue. The D gene is left open where the match is weak. Not all rows give a size; the values are once, few, many and, for expanded clones, a class.

>many|TRBV12-3/TRBV12-4|TRBD2|TRBJ2-7
CASSLGTSGRVQYF
TGTGCCAGCAGTTTAGGGACTAGCGGGAGGGTGCAGTACTTC
>-|TRBV19|TRBD2|TRBJ2-5
CASTLAGGPPETQYF
TGTGCCAGCACACTAGCGGGAGGGCCTCCAGAGACCCAGTACTTC
>many|TRBV6-5|TRBD2|TRBJ2-1
CASSYSPLAGVYNEQFF
TGTGCCAGCAGTTACTCGCCACTAGCGGGAGTGTACAATGAGCAGTTCTTC
>few|TRBV27|TRBD1|TRBJ1-3
CASSPRTGANTIYF
TGTGCCAGCAGTCCGAGGACAGGGGCGAACACCATATATTTT
>many|TRBV20-1|-|TRBJ1-6
CSASTPNSPLHF
TGCAGTGCTAGCACACCTAATTCACCCCTCCACTTT
>many|TRBV7-6|-|TRBJ2-1
CASSLAITGASVFF
TGTGCCAGCAGCTTAGCGATCACAGGAGCATCAGTGTTCTTC
>-|TRBV19|TRBD1|TRBJ2-7
CASRHNRGPGEQYF
TGTGCCAGTAGACATAACAGGGGGCCGGGAGAGCAGTACTTC
>-|TRBV2|TRBD2|TRBJ2-7
CASTLAGEGEQYF
TGTGCCAGCACTCTAGCGGGAGAAGGCGAGCAGTACTTC
>-|TRBV9|-|TRBJ1-2
CASSGQVLDYGYTF
TGTGCCAGCAGCGGACAGGTTTTAGACTATGGCTACACCTTC
>many|TRBV12-3/TRBV12-4|TRBD2|TRBJ2-3
CASSFYLAGGPSDTQYF
TGTGCCAGCAGTTTCTACCTTGCGGGAGGGCCCTCAGATACGCAGTATTTT
>many|TRBV20-1|-|TRBJ2-5
CSASSDGGETQYF
TGCAGTGCTAGTTCCGACGGGGGAGAGACCCAGTACTTC
>-|TRBV10-2|TRBD1|TRBJ1-2
CASSPTGAGLHGDYGYTF
TGCGCCAGCAGCCCCACAGGGGCAGGGCTCCACGGGGATTACGGCTACACCTTC
>-|TRBV6-5|TRBD1|TRBJ2-7
CASSYSTGGSYEQYF
TGTGCCAGCAGTTACTCGACAGGGGGATCCTACGAGCAGTACTTC
>-|TRBV7-2|TRBD1|TRBJ2-1
CASSLARDRGNEQFF
TGTGCCAGCAGCTTGGCTAGGGACAGGGGCAATGAGCAGTTCTTC
>few|TRBV27|-|TRBJ1-5
CASSFGQNNQPQHF
TGTGCCAGCAGTTTTGGACAGAACAATCAGCCCCAGCATTTT
>many|TRBV2|-|TRBJ2-7
CASNVAGSNYEQYF
TGTGCCAGCAACGTCGCGGGAAGTAACTACGAGCAGTACTTC
>many|TRBV5-6|-|TRBJ2-5
CASSAGTQETQYF
TGTGCCAGCAGCGCCGGGACACAAGAGACCCAGTACTTC
>-|TRBV7-6|TRBD1|TRBJ2-2
CASSTGQGYTGELFF
TGTGCCAGCAGCACGGGACAGGGATACACCGGGGAGCTGTTTTTT
>many|TRBV27|-|TRBJ2-7
CASSPRNVYEQYF
TGTGCCAGCAGTCCCAGGAATGTCTACGAGCAGTACTTC
>-|TRBV5-8|TRBD2|TRBJ2-1
CASSLAPAGPTYNEQFF
TGTGCCAGCAGCTTGGCCCCAGCGGGACCTACCTACAATGAGCAGTTCTTC
>-|TRBV6-4|-|TRBJ2-1
CASSESSSSYNEQFF
TGTGCCAGCAGTGAGTCATCGAGCTCCTACAATGAGCAGTTCTTC
>few|TRBV7-6|-|TRBJ2-7
CASSSTGLTYEQYF
TGTGCCAGCAGCTCGACAGGCCTTACCTACGAGCAGTACTTC
>many|TRBV11-3|-|TRBJ2-2
CASTPMTANTGELFF
TGTGCCAGCACACCGATGACAGCGAACACCGGGGAGCTGTTTTTT
>many|TRBV6-5|-|TRBJ1-1
CASSYAGGNTEAFF
TGTGCCAGCAGTTACGCGGGGGGGAACACTGAAGCTTTCTTT
>-|TRBV6-2/TRBV6-3|TRBD1|TRBJ1-4
CASSYRSGTGGSGTNEKLFF
TGTGCCAGCAGTTACCGGTCCGGGACAGGGGGTTCTGGGACTAATGAAAAACTGTTTTTT
>many|TRBV10-3|TRBD1|TRBJ1-5
CATATDRDQPQHF
TGTGCCACCGCGACTGACAGGGATCAGCCCCAGCATTTT
>few|TRBV28|-|TRBJ1-2
CASNWGDGYTF
TGTGCCAGCAACTGGGGTGATGGCTACACCTTC
>many|TRBV6-5|-|TRBJ1-5
CASSYLNGQPQHF
TGTGCCAGCAGTTACCTCAACGGTCAGCCCCAGCATTTT
>-|TRBV7-2|-|TRBJ2-1
CASSLERSGHGVRFF
TGTGCCAGCAGCTTAGAAAGGTCTGGCCACGGTGTTCGGTTCTTC
>few|TRBV4-1|TRBD2|TRBJ2-5
CASSQPGLAGDGTQYF
TGCGCCAGCAGCCAACCCGGACTAGCGGGAGACGGGACCCAGTACTTC
>many|TRBV11-3|-|TRBJ2-5
CASSSRVKEETQYF
TGTGCCAGCAGCTCCAGGGTGAAAGAAGAGACCCAGTACTTC
>-|TRBV28|TRBD2|TRBJ2-7
CASSSRLAGARSSYEQYF
TGTGCCAGCAGCTCTCGACTAGCGGGAGCCCGGAGCTCCTACGAGCAGTACTTC
>many|TRBV3-1|-|TRBJ1-5
CASSQTGTPAQPQHF
TGTGCCAGCAGCCAAACCGGGACCCCGGCCCAGCCCCAGCATTTT
>few|TRBV7-6|TRBD1|TRBJ2-3
CASSHGQGRTDTQYF
TGTGCCAGCAGCCACGGACAGGGGAGGACAGATACGCAGTATTTT
>many|TRBV6-9|-|TRBJ1-5
CASSYRDNQPQHF
TGTGCCAGCAGTTACAGGGACAATCAGCCCCAGCATTTT
>few|TRBV19|TRBD1|TRBJ2-7
CASSTLGQSYEQYF
TGTGCCAGTAGTACCCTGGGACAGTCCTACGAGCAGTACTTC
>-|TRBV20-1|TRBD2|TRBJ2-3
CSARDVGGRVGTDTQYF
TGCAGTGCTAGAGATGTCGGCGGGAGGGTCGGGACAGATACGCAGTATTTT
>-|TRBV29-1|-|TRBJ2-6
CSVHGERGANVLTF
TGCAGCGTTCACGGGGAGAGAGGGGCCAACGTCCTGACTTTC
>many|TRBV9|-|TRBJ2-3
CASSLEGLTDTQYF
TGTGCCAGCAGCCTAGAAGGGCTCACAGATACGCAGTATTTT
>few|TRBV24-1|-|TRBJ2-3
CATSFKADTQYF
TGTGCCACCAGTTTCAAGGCAGATACGCAGTATTTT
>once|TRBV27|-|TRBJ2-5
CALLWGETQYF
TGTGCCCTGCTATGGGGGGAGACCCAGTACTTC
>many|TRBV27|-|TRBJ2-1
CASSFVWNSYNEQFF
TGTGCCAGCAGTTTCGTTTGGAACTCCTACAATGAGCAGTTCTTC
>many|TRBV2|-|TRBJ2-3
CASSPTGTDTDTQYF
TGTGCCAGCAGTCCTACTGGGACGGACACAGATACGCAGTATTTT
>few|TRBV4-1|TRBD1|TRBJ2-1
CASSQLDRGGNEQFF
TGCGCCAGCAGCCAATTGGACAGGGGCGGCAATGAGCAGTTCTTC
>many|TRBV12-3/TRBV12-4|TRBD2|TRBJ2-3
CASILPTSGRLVDTQYF
TGTGCCAGCATTCTACCGACTAGCGGGAGACTCGTAGATACGCAGTATTTT
>few|TRBV7-2|TRBD2|TRBJ2-2
CASSLSSGSWNTGELFF
TGTGCCAGCAGCTTGTCTAGCGGGAGTTGGAATACCGGGGAGCTGTTTTTT
>many|TRBV6-5|TRBD2|TRBJ2-7
CASSYSSSGSLDPYEQYF
TGTGCCAGCAGTTACAGCTCTAGCGGGAGCCTTGATCCCTACGAGCAGTACTTC
>many|TRBV29-1|-|TRBJ2-5
CSVTSGTAWQETQYF
TGCAGCGTGACATCCGGGACGGCGTGGCAAGAGACCCAGTACTTC